What follows are 16 T cell receptor beta chains derived from one specimen sequenced in a study of blood T cells in healthy people across ages (dated by TCRdb to the mid-2010s). Receptors were amplified or captured by 5' RACE. Data came from an Illumina HiSeq 2500. A second about 7 to 12 cycle PCR used a sample-barcoded 5' primer and a J-beta primer mix. Through fastp at Q25 and MiXCR, TCRdb rebuilt clones from the public reads, retaining in-frame beta chains. Rows are combined by CDR3 protein, so each entry shows the most common genes and DNA. The sample table contains 650,000 to 800,000 distinct CDR3 sequences; only one count was recorded for 40% to 65% of them. About 14% of the sample belongs to the ten largest clones. Sequenced input: blood. The receptors shown here come from a woman of 80 years or more in good health.

This clonotype was picked up many times. The V gene is TRBV24-1, the J gene TRBJ2-1; weak D call: TRBD2 (5 bases). The CDR3 totals 16 residues. Germline V gives CDR1 KGHDR, CDR2 SFDVKD. V was clipped by 4 bases and J by 3 bases, with 15 bases between them. The CDR3 DNA reads as TGTGCCACCAGTGAATCCACCGGGATTGACTACAATGAGCAGTTCTTC. The encoded protein is CATSESTGIDYNEQFF.

This clonotype was counted many times. The chain is built from TRBV20-1 and TRBJ2-5; D is undetermined. The germline gives CDR1 DFQATT, CDR2 SNEGSKA (reference sequence). V lost 3 bases, J lost 5 bases, and 16 bases lay in between. The CDR3 covers 14 residues. The CDR3 region is CSASHTAPRETQYF. As DNA, the CDR3 is TGCAGTGCTAGTCACACGGCCCCACGGGAGACCCAGTACTTC.

Notes on this clonotype: This may arise from a read error, as a much more abundant clone is one base away. The chain uses TRBV25-1 and TRBJ2-5, with D possibly matching TRBD1 (5 bases). The CDR3 has 14 residues. V was clipped by 4 bases and J by 9 bases, with 18 bases between them. Germline loops: CDR1 MGHDK, CDR2 SYGVNS. CDR3 bases: TGTGCCAGCAGTGCTCACCAGGGTATCATGGCCCAGTACTTC. Translation gives CASSAHQGIMAQYF.

The rearrangement uses TRBV2 and TRBJ1-5, with D unclear. Trimming removed 7 bases at V and 5 bases at J, with 12 bases between. The CDR3 runs to 13 residues. Germline V gene sequence: CDR1 SNHLY, CDR2 FYNNEI. The CDR3 here is CASNRGWDQPQHF. CDR3 bases: TGTGCCAGCAACCGAGGTTGGGATCAGCCCCAGCATTTT. Complete variable domain (other parts from reference TRBV2 and TRBJ1-5): EPEVTQTPSHQVTQMGQEVILRCVPISNHLYFYWYRQILGQKVEFLVSFYNNEISEKSEIFDDQFSVERPDGSNFTLKIRSTKLEDSAMYFCASNRGWDQPQHFGDGTRLSIL.

This clonotype was seen a few times. A much larger clone differs from this one at a single base, so this may be a read error. The V call is TRBV6-5, the J call TRBJ2-3, with no clear D. The CDR3 sequence is 15 residues long. The V gene lost 2 bases and the J gene lost 0 bases, with 9 bases spanning the gap. Germline CDR1 is MNHEY and CDR2 is SVGAGI. CDR3 in amino acids: CASSYACTSTDTQYF. The CDR3 coding sequence is TGTGCCAGCAGTTACGCCTGCACGAGCACAGATACGCAGTATTTT.

The chain uses TRBV12-3 or TRBV12-4 and TRBJ2-7; TRBD1 matches 8 bases. The V gene end was trimmed by 5 bases and the J gene end by 3 bases; junction bases not matched to a gene: 6. This CDR3 contains 14 residues. The DNA for the CDR3 is TGTGCCAGCAGTAGCCGGGACAGGAGCTACGAGCAGTACTTC. Translation gives CASSSRDRSYEQYF.

This sequence joins TRBV27 and TRBJ1-1, with D perhaps matching TRBD1 (5 bases). The CDR3 totals 14 residues. Germline CDR1 reads MNHEY; CDR2 reads SMNVEV (reference sequence). With 8 bases removed from V and 6 bases from J, the gap between germline ends came to 19 bases. The CDR3 is CASGPGRSRSEAFF. CDR3 in DNA: TGTGCCAGCGGCCCGGGACGGTCAAGGTCTGAAGCTTTCTTT.

This clonotype was seen more than once but under ten times. This may arise from a read error, as a much more abundant clone is one base away. This chain joins TRBV6-6 and TRBJ2-3; tentative D call: TRBD2 (7 bases). The CDR3 loop spans 14 amino acids. Germline CDR1 and CDR2: MNHNY and SVGAGI (reference sequence). CDR3 nucleotides: TGTGCCAGCAGTGACTCTAGGGGGGGCGATACGCAGTATTTT. This gives the protein CASSDSRGGDTQYF.

Many counts were recorded for this clonotype. The chain joins TRBV29-1 to TRBJ1-6; tentatively, D is TRBD1 (5 bases). This CDR3 has 13 amino acids. V was clipped by 7 bases and J by 5 bases, with 12 bases between them. CDR1 is SQVTM and CDR2 is ANQGSEA in the germline V gene. The CDR3 DNA is TGCAGCGGCCGACAGTCAGATAATTCACCCCTCCACTTT. The encoded protein is CSGRQSDNSPLHF.

The chain employs TRBV7-2 and TRBJ1-1; D is unresolved. CDR3 size: 14 residues. Germline values: CDR1 SGHTA, CDR2 FQGNSA. V lost 3 bases and J lost 1, with 9 bases in between. CDR3 region: CASSFNQKNTEAFF. CDR3 nucleotide sequence: TGTGCCAGCAGCTTTAACCAAAAGAACACTGAAGCTTTCTTT.

The rearrangement uses TRBV28 and TRBJ2-3; TRBD2 matches at 14 bases. There are 18 residues in the CDR3. The junction had 6 bases not matched to a gene; V was cut back by 3 bases and J by 1 base. The germline V gene encodes CDR1 MDHEN and CDR2 SYDVKM. As DNA, the CDR3 is TGTGCCAGCAGTTTGAGGACTAGCGGGGGGTTACGCACAGATACGCAGTATTTT. Protein product: CASSLRTSGGLRTDTQYF.

The V call is TRBV10-3, the J call TRBJ1-2; D is possibly TRBD1 (5 bases). Trimming shortened V by 2 bases and J by 0 bases, and 13 bases separated the two germline ends. This CDR3 is built from 16 residues. Germline values: CDR1 ENHRY, CDR2 SYGVKD. The CDR3 spells CAISEQGPVPNYGYTF. The CDR3 DNA reads TGTGCCATCAGTGAGCAGGGACCTGTCCCTAACTATGGCTACACCTTC.

The chain carries TRBV12-3 or TRBV12-4 and TRBJ2-7; D perhaps matches TRBD2 (6 bases). The germline V and J ends were trimmed by 8 bases and 0 bases, with 14 bases remaining between them. The CDR3 spans 14 residues. The CDR3 sequence is CASGRGRSSYEQYF. The CDR3 DNA reads as TGTGCCAGCGGGCGGGGCAGGAGCTCCTACGAGCAGTACTTC.

This clonotype was found once. At one boundary the junction diverges from the germline segment, which might be a read error. V usage is TRBV4-3 and J usage is TRBJ2-1, with 11 bases lining up with TRBD2. CDR1 and CDR2 from the germline V gene are LGHNA and YSLEER. The CDR3 length is 15 residues. DNA of the CDR3: TGCGCCAGCAGCCAAGGGACTAGCGGGTTCAATGAGCAGTTATTC. Its protein product is CASSQGTSGFNEQLF.

This clonotype has just a few counts. This chain uses TRBV12-3 or TRBV12-4 with TRBJ2-2; possibly TRBD1 for D (6 bases). Trimming cost V 6 bases and J 4 bases, with 15 bases left between them. The CDR3 is 15 residues long. The CDR3 sequence: CASSLVGAGTGELFF. The CDR3 DNA reads TGTGCCAGCAGCCTCGTGGGGGCGGGCACCGGGGAGCTGTTTTTT.

Points on this clonotype: Given a much more abundant clone one base away, this may be a read error. The chain recombines TRBV18 with TRBJ1-5; D may be TRBD1 (5 bases). This CDR3 is built from 15 residues. Germline CDR1 is KGHSH and CDR2 is LQKENI. For the CDR3, the DNA is TGTGCCAGCTCACTCACAGGTTATAGCAGTCAGCCCCAGCATTTT. Its translation: CASSLTGYSSQPQHF. The full variable domain, with the rest looked up from reference TRBV18 and TRBJ1-5, is NAGVMQNPRHLVRRRGQEARLRCSPMKGHSHVYWYRQLPEEGLKFMVYLQKENIIDESGMPKERFSAEFPKEGPSILRIQQVVRGDSAAYFCASSLTGYSSQPQHFGDGTRLSIL.